The 27 T cell receptor beta chains given below trace back to one sample, sequenced in a study of cytomegalovirus exposure and HLA in healthy donors (dated by TCRdb to 2016 to 2017). The library was made by the immunoSEQ multiplex PCR assay. The multiplex PCR relied on a mix of 60 forward primers for TCR Vbeta segments and 13 reverse primers for TCR Jbeta segments. Imported from immuneACCESS, the table was reduced by TCRdb to in-frame sequences with V and J called. These copies leave out some clones; in studies compared against another copy, an unresolved V gene accounts for under half, and the cause of the remainder is not known. This sample comprises roughly 45,000 clones, approximately 80% of them detected only once. Of the sample, approximately 1.5% is held by the ten largest clones. Sequences were obtained from PBMCs. The receptors derive from a man between 25 and 39 years old in good health and CMV-seronegative.

The rearrangement joins TRBV21-1 to TRBJ1-6; the D segment call TRBD1 is taken from the table without a DNA check. TRBV21-1 is termed a pseudogene. This CDR3 spans 17 amino acids. This chain's CDR3 is CASSKGSLSSYNSPLHF. The CDR3 DNA follows: TGTGCCAGCAGCAAGGGCAGTTTGAGCTCCTATAATTCACCCCTCCACTTT.

The chain carries TRBV5-4 and TRBJ1-2; D remains ambiguous. Trimming pared 4 bases from V and 2 bases from J, leaving 12 bases between. The CDR3 sequence is 14 residues long. Germline V gene data show CDR1 as SGHNT and CDR2 as YYREEE (reference sequence). This CDR3 is CASSLLGMNYGYTF. CDR3 coding DNA: TGTGCCAGCAGCCTACTCGGTATGAACTATGGCTACACCTTC.

The chain joins TRBV30 to TRBJ2-1; no clear D. V lost 1 base and J lost 8, with 12 bases in between. Looked up from germline, CDR1 is GTSNPN and CDR2 is SVGIG (reference sequence). This CDR3 is 13 amino acids long. CDR3 in amino acids: CAWSGAVFYEQFF. CDR3 bases: TGTGCCTGGAGTGGGGCCGTTTTCTATGAGCAGTTCTTC.

This chain links TRBV4-3 with TRBJ2-1; perhaps TRBD2 as D (5 bases). Trimming stripped 4 bases from V and 7 bases from J, with 11 bases between. Germline V lookup: CDR1 LGHNA, CDR2 YSLEER. The CDR3 totals 13 residues. The CDR3, as DNA: TGCGCCAGCAGCCTGCGGGCCCTAAATGAGCAGTTCTTC. This encodes CASSLRALNEQFF.

This sequence joins TRBV7-2 and TRBJ2-5, with 7 bases that match TRBD2. Germline CDR1 SGHTA, CDR2 FQGNSA. The CDR3 runs to 16 residues. Trimming removed 0 bases from V and 1 base from J; junction bases left unmatched: 5. The CDR3, as DNA: TGTGCCAGCAGCTTAGCGTTGGGGGAGGGCCAAGAGACCCAGTACTTC. It yields the protein CASSLALGEGQETQYF.

The chain has TRBV25-1 and TRBJ1-1; TRBD1 matches 9 bases. With V trimmed by 5 bases and J by 3 bases, 7 bases remained unmatched. CDR1 is MGHDK and CDR2 is SYGVNS in the germline V gene. CDR3 length: 15 amino acids. This CDR3 reads CASSNAGQGYTEAFF. The CDR3 region has the DNA TGTGCCAGCAGTAACGCTGGACAGGGGTACACTGAAGCTTTCTTT.

The gene calls are TRBV19 and TRBJ2-3; D is unresolved. Trimming pared 1 base from V and 4 bases from J, leaving 9 bases between. This CDR3 is built from 14 residues. In germline, CDR1 is LNHDA, CDR2 SQIVND (reference sequence). The CDR3 coding sequence is TGTGCCAGTAGTATAGTGGATGAGGCAGATACGCAGTATTTT. It codes for CASSIVDEADTQYF.

The chain couples TRBV11-2 to TRBJ2-7; TRBD1 agrees at 9 bases. CDR3 length: 16 residues. CDR1 SGHAT and CDR2 FQNNGV come from the germline V gene. The junction had 17 bases not matched to a gene; V was cut back by 5 bases and J by 9 bases. The DNA for the CDR3 is TGTGCCAGCAGCCCACCGATCGGGACAGGGTTTTCCGCGCAGTACTTC. It encodes CASSPPIGTGFSAQYF.

CDR3 DNA sequence: TGTGCCAGCACCGGGTCAGCGAACTCCGGTCAGCAGTTCTTC. This encodes CASTGSANSGQQFF. The V and J genes are TRBV2 and TRBJ2-1; D unclear. CDR1 SNHLY and CDR2 FYNNEI come from the germline V gene. The V and J ends lost 7 bases and 11 bases respectively, with 21 bases between them. This CDR3 contains 14 residues. Supplemented by reference TRBV2 and TRBJ2-1, the full variable domain reads EPEVTQTPSHQVTQMGQEVILRCVPISNHLYFYWYRQILGQKVEFLVSFYNNEISEKSEIFDDQFSVERPDGSNFTLKIRSTKLEDSAMYFCASTGSANSGQQFFGPGTRLTVL.

This clone was seen a handful of times. The chain employs TRBV19 and TRBJ2-5; D might be TRBD1 (6 bases). CDR3 size: 15 residues. The V gene's germline CDR1 is LNHDA and CDR2 SQIVND (reference sequence). The V end was cut by 1 base, the J end by 1 base, with 10 bases between. CDR3: CASSIGGTIQETQYF. The CDR3 nucleotides read TGTGCCAGTAGTATAGGGGGGACAATCCAAGAGACCCAGTACTTC.

The V gene is TRBV2, the J gene TRBJ2-5; 9 bases line up with TRBD1. The CDR3 has 14 amino acids. V lost 10 bases to trimming and J lost 5 bases; unmatched junction nucleotides: 11. Per germline, CDR1 SNHLY and CDR2 FYNNEI. DNA for the CDR3: TGTGCCATCACTTACAGGGGGCTAGGGGAGACCCAGTACTTC. Protein: CAITYRGLGETQYF.

This clone has a handful of counts. The chain uses TRBV13 and TRBJ2-7; the match to TRBD2 covers 9 bases. Germline V gene lookup returns CDR1 PRHDT and CDR2 FYEKMQ (reference sequence). Trimming took 5 bases from V and 4 from J; bases not matched to a gene: 12. This CDR3 comprises 16 residues. The CDR3 DNA reads TGTGCCAGCAGCCCCCGGAGTAGCGGGAGCTTGTACGAGCAGTACTTC. This translates into CASSPRSSGSLYEQYF.

The CDR3 DNA is TGTGCCAGCAGCAAAGCGGACGGCAGGGGGTTAGAGCCCCAGCATTTT. It is translated as CASSKADGRGLEPQHF. The chain joins TRBV21-1 to TRBJ1-5; whether TRBD1, the table's D call, matches the DNA was not checked. TRBV21-1 counts as a pseudogene. This CDR3 spans 16 amino acids.

This clone was seen a handful of times. Written as DNA, the CDR3 is TGTGCCAGCCATCAATTCAACAATGAGCAGTTCTTC. This encodes CASHQFNNEQFF. The chain employs TRBV5-4 and TRBJ2-1; D call uncertain. The V gene's germline CDR1 is SGHNT and CDR2 YYREEE (reference sequence). The CDR3 length is 12 residues. Trimming pared 7 bases from V and 5 bases from J, leaving 10 bases between.

This clone appeared a few times. The chain joins TRBV7-3 to TRBJ2-3; tentative D call: TRBD2 (8 bases). V dropped 4 bases and J dropped 9 bases, with 17 bases sitting between them. The CDR3 extends over 14 amino acids. The V gene's germline CDR1 is SGHTA and CDR2 FQGTGA. This CDR3 reads CASSSPGGGGTQYF. The DNA for the CDR3 is TGTGCCAGCAGCTCCCCGGGAGGGGGCGGGACGCAGTATTTT.

This sequence joins TRBV5-1 and TRBJ2-2, with 8 bases aligning to TRBD1. The CDR3 covers 15 residues. The trim removed 4 bases at V and 3 bases at J, leaving 5 bases unmatched. Per germline, CDR1 SGHRS and CDR2 YFSETQ. The CDR3, as DNA: TGCGCCAGCAGCCCGCTGACAGGGGACACCGGGGAGCTGTTTTTT. Amino acids: CASSPLTGDTGELFF.

The V gene is TRBV30, the J gene TRBJ2-2, with D perhaps TRBD1 (5 bases). Trimming pared 2 bases from V and 7 bases from J, leaving 20 bases between. The CDR3 is 16 amino acids. Germline values: CDR1 GTSNPN, CDR2 SVGIG (reference sequence). This CDR3 is CAWSPTQGVGVGELFF. The CDR3 DNA reads TGTGCCTGGAGTCCCACTCAGGGCGTTGGGGTCGGGGAGCTGTTTTTT.

The chain joins TRBV2 to TRBJ2-1; the D gene is possibly TRBD2 (9 bases). The V end lost 6 bases, the J end lost 9 bases, and 24 bases lay between the germline ends. The CDR3 is 16 residues long. Looked up from germline, CDR1 is SNHLY and CDR2 is FYNNEI. Here the CDR3 reads CASRTGAGGRPLEQFF. The CDR3 DNA sequence: TGTGCCAGCAGGACAGGGGCGGGAGGGCGCCCCCTTGAGCAGTTCTTC.

V and J are TRBV15 and TRBJ1-1; D gene uncertain. V dropped 0 bases and J dropped 1 base, with 9 bases sitting between them. CDR1 is LNHNV, CDR2 YYDKDF, per germline (reference sequence). The CDR3 totals 15 residues. CDR3 amino acids: CATSREGLTNTEAFF. As DNA, the CDR3 is TGTGCCACCAGCAGAGAAGGACTTACGAACACTGAAGCTTTCTTT.

V and J are TRBV5-6 and TRBJ2-3, with no clear D. Germline CDR1 reads SGHDT; CDR2 reads YYEEEE. Trimming removed 0 bases from V and 4 bases from J, with 6 bases in between. This CDR3 is built from 13 residues. The CDR3 DNA reads TGTGCCAGCAGCTTGGCTGTCTCAGATACGCAGTATTTT. This gives the protein CASSLAVSDTQYF.

The chain uses TRBV9 and TRBJ2-7; 7 positions agree with TRBD1. The CDR3 runs to 16 residues. In germline, CDR1 is SGDLS, CDR2 YYNGEE. V was pared by 4 bases and J by 0 bases, with 10 bases of the junction left unmatched. CDR3 coding DNA: TGTGCCAGCAGCCCCCGGACAGGCCACCTCTCCTACGAGCAGTACTTC. The encoded protein is CASSPRTGHLSYEQYF.

The CDR3 region is CASSSYLRDSYHEQFF. CDR3 nucleotides: TGTGCCAGCAGTAGTTACCTTCGGGACTCTTACCATGAGCAGTTCTTC. V gene TRBV6-4 combines with J gene TRBJ2-1, with a tentative D call TRBD2 (6 bases). The CDR3 runs 16 residues. The germline gives CDR1 MRHNA, CDR2 SNTAGT. The V end lost 5 bases, the J end lost 8 bases, and 22 bases lay between the germline ends.

This chain connects TRBV7-8 to TRBJ2-2, with D uncertain. Germline values: CDR1 SGHVS, CDR2 FQNEAQ. CDR3 length: 14 residues. V was shortened by 3 bases and J by 4 bases, with 9 bases between the two germline ends. This CDR3 reads CASSFGQITGELFF. The DNA for the CDR3 is TGTGCCAGCAGCTTCGGTCAAATCACCGGGGAGCTGTTTTTT.

The chain has TRBV29-1 and TRBJ1-2; D possibly corresponds to TRBD1 (5 bases). V was pared by 4 bases and J by 0 bases, with 12 bases between. This CDR3 contains 14 residues. Germline V gene data show CDR1 as SQVTM and CDR2 as ANQGSEA. The CDR3 bases are TGCAGCGTTGCTAGGGGTCTTGCTAACTATGGCTACACCTTC. This translates into CSVARGLANYGYTF.

This chain uses TRBV28 with TRBJ1-5, with 12 nucleotides matching TRBD1. This CDR3 comprises 14 residues. J lost 7 bases, V lost 6 bases, and 4 bases had no gene match. The germline gives CDR1 MDHEN, CDR2 SYDVKM. This CDR3 reads CASSRDRGRQPQHF. Written as DNA, the CDR3 is TGTGCCAGCAGCCGGGACAGGGGGCGGCAGCCCCAGCATTTT.

This chain connects TRBV29-1 to TRBJ2-5, with 8 bases fitting TRBD1. V shed 6 bases and J 1 base; nucleotides not matched to a gene: 7. The CDR3 spans 14 residues. The V gene's germline CDR1 is SQVTM and CDR2 ANQGSEA. The CDR3 sequence is CSVDRAVSQETQYF. For the CDR3, the DNA is TGCAGCGTGGACAGGGCGGTAAGCCAAGAGACCCAGTACTTC.

The V call is TRBV7-2, the J call TRBJ2-2; 7 positions match TRBD2. CDR3 size: 16 residues. Germline V gene data show CDR1 as SGHTA and CDR2 as FQGNSA. Losses at the gene ends were 3 bases for V and 3 bases for J; bases not matched to a gene: 7. The CDR3 DNA reads as TGTGCCAGCAGCTTGTTTACTAGCGCGTACACCGGGGAGCTGTTTTTT. Protein sequence: CASSLFTSAYTGELFF.